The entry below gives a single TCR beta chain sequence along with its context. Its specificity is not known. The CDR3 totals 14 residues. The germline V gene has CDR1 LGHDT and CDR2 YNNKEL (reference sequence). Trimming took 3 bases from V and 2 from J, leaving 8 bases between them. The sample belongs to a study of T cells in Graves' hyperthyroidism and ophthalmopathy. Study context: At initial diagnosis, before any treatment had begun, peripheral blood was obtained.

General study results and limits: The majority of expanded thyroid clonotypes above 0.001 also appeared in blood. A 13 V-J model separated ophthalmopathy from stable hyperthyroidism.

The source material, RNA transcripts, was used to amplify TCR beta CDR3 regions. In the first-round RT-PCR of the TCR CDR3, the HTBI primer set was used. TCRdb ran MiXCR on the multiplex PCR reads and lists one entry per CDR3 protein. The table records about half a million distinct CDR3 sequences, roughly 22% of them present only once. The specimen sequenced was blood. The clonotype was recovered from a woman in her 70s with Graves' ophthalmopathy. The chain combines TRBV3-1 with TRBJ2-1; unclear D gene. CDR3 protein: CASSHSLTYNEQFF. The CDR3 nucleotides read TGTGCCAGCAGCCACTCCCTCACCTACAATGAGCAGTTCTTC.